The 16 T cell receptor beta chains presented below share a single source sample, sequenced in a study of cytomegalovirus exposure and HLA in healthy donors. It was with 60 Vbeta and 13 Jbeta primers that the PCR ran. Here immunoSEQ multiplex PCR was the method, and the copy in TCRdb shows in-frame clones only, minus some. The table has around 55,000 clones, roughly 70% seen once; the top ten hold about a third. Material for sequencing was PBMCs. The receptors stem from a middle-aged man in good health and CMV-seropositive.

The chain combines TRBV5-1 with TRBJ2-3; D may be TRBD1 (5 bases). CDR1 and CDR2 from the germline V gene are SGHRS and YFSETQ. V was trimmed by 4 bases and J by 5 bases, leaving 17 bases between them. This CDR3 has 15 amino acids. CDR3 DNA: TGCGCCAGCAGCCTTGGCTATGGGGCTGGAGATACGCAGTATTTT. Translated: CASSLGYGAGDTQYF.

The J gene is TRBJ1-1, the V gene TRBV29-1; TRBD1 aligns across 8 bases. This CDR3 is built from 13 residues. Germline V lookup: CDR1 SQVTM, CDR2 ANQGSEA. Trimming at V came to 6 bases and at J to 1 base, leaving 4 bases not matched to a gene. The CDR3: CSVDRGGNTEAFF. CDR3 sequence (DNA): TGCAGCGTAGACAGGGGCGGGAACACTGAAGCTTTCTTT.

V usage is TRBV2 and J usage is TRBJ2-3, with 8 bases matching TRBD2. From germline, CDR1 is SNHLY and CDR2 FYNNEI. The length of the CDR3 is 15 residues. V gave up 4 bases and J gave up 1 base; unmatched junction bases: 4. CDR3 DNA: TGTGCCAGCAGTGGGACTAGCCTCGGCACAGATACGCAGTATTTT. This encodes CASSGTSLGTDTQYF.

The chain recombines TRBV7-8 with TRBJ1-6; D may be TRBD1 (5 bases). Between the trimmed V and J ends, which lost 5 bases and 6 bases, there was a span of 11 bases. The CDR3 sequence is 14 residues long. CDR1 SGHVS and CDR2 FQNEAQ come from the germline V gene. The CDR3 bases are TGTGCCAGCAGCCGAATCGGGGGTAATTCACCCCTCCACTTT. Protein product: CASSRIGGNSPLHF.

This clone showed up just a few times. J is TRBJ1-4 and V is TRBV15; no clear D. V shed 1 base and J shed 7 bases, with 7 bases lying between them. Germline V gene lookup returns CDR1 LNHNV and CDR2 YYDKDF (reference sequence). There are 13 residues in the CDR3. CDR3 nucleotide sequence: TGTGCCACCAGCAGAGTTCCGAGTGAAAAACTGTTTTTT. Translating gives CATSRVPSEKLFF. The full variable domain, with the rest looked up from reference TRBV15 and TRBJ1-4, is DAMVIQNPRYQVTQFGKPVTLSCSQTLNHNVMYWYQQKSSQAPKLLFHYYDKDFNNEADTPDNFQSRRPNTSFCFLDIRSPGLGDTAMYLCATSRVPSEKLFFGSGTQLSVL.

This clone showed up just a few times. V and J are TRBV6-1 and TRBJ2-7; weak D call: TRBD1 (6 bases). Germline V CDR1 and CDR2: MNHNS, SASEGT. V shed 7 bases and J shed 0 bases, with 13 bases lying between them. CDR3 length: 14 residues. The CDR3 DNA sequence: TGTGCCAGCACCCCGACAGGAAACTCCTACGAGCAGTACTTC. Its translation: CASTPTGNSYEQYF.

This clone showed up just a few times. CDR3 in DNA: TGTGCCAGCAGTTACTCCCCTGGGACAGGTCAGACTGAAGCTTTCTTT. It yields the protein CASSYSPGTGQTEAFF. V usage is TRBV6-5 and J usage is TRBJ1-1; 8 bases are shared with TRBD1. With 0 bases clipped from V and 5 bases from J, the junction kept 8 bases outside the gene matches. The CDR3 is 16 amino acids. Germline loops: CDR1 MNHEY, CDR2 SVGAGI.

J is TRBJ1-1 and V is TRBV19, with unresolved D. Looked up from germline, CDR1 is LNHDA and CDR2 is SQIVND (reference sequence). The V gene lost 6 bases and the J gene lost 2 bases, with 13 bases spanning the gap. This CDR3 spans 14 amino acids. DNA of the CDR3: TGTGCCAGTAGACTAGGTACGGCTAACACTGAAGCTTTCTTT. Translating it yields CASRLGTANTEAFF.

About this clone: An end of the junction differs from the germline gene, which may be a read error. The chain couples TRBV30 to TRBJ1-6; D perhaps matches TRBD1 (6 bases). CDR3 length: 10 amino acids. Germline V gene data show CDR1 as GTSNPN and CDR2 as SVGIG (reference sequence). The CDR3 DNA sequence: TGTGCCTGGAGTTCCGACAGGTTCCTTTTT. Its protein product is CAWSSDRFLF. The full variable domain, completed using reference TRBV30 and TRBJ1-6, is SQTIHQWPATLVQPVGSPLSLECTVEGTSNPNLYWYRQAAGRGLQLLFYSVGIGQISSEVPQNLSASRPQDRQFILSSKKLLLSDSGFYLCAWSSDRFLFGNGTRLTVT.

The J gene is TRBJ2-1, the V gene TRBV7-2; TRBD1 matches at 7 bases. Germline trimming cut 4 bases from V and 1 base from J; bases unmatched to any gene: 4. The CDR3 runs to 15 residues. Germline V gene data show CDR1 as SGHTA and CDR2 as FQGNSA. In DNA, the CDR3 is TGTGCCAGCAGCTCCGACAGGGCTTCCTACAATGAGCAGTTCTTC. Translating gives CASSSDRASYNEQFF.

V gene TRBV5-1 combines with J gene TRBJ1-1; 7 bases align to TRBD1. V shed 3 bases, J shed 0 bases, and the junction held 8 bases outside the gene matches. The CDR3 is made up of 16 amino acids. The V gene's germline CDR1 is SGHRS and CDR2 YFSETQ. The DNA of the CDR3 is TGCGCCAGCAGCTCCCAAGGGGGCAGGGTGAACACTGAAGCTTTCTTT. Residues: CASSSQGGRVNTEAFF.

The CDR3 DNA sequence: TGCGCCAGCGGGTCCGGGACAGGGAGACCTGAAGCTTTCTTT. Its protein product is CASGSGTGRPEAFF. The chain carries TRBV5-1 and TRBJ1-1; 9 positions agree with TRBD1. CDR3 length: 14 residues. Unmatched junction bases numbered 10, after V lost 7 bases and J lost 6 bases. The V gene's germline CDR1 is SGHRS and CDR2 YFSETQ.

The genes are TRBV29-1 and TRBJ1-2; no firm D call. The V gene lost 6 bases and the J gene lost 4 bases, with 12 bases spanning the gap. Germline CDR1 is SQVTM and CDR2 is ANQGSEA. This CDR3 region has 12 residues. The DNA for the CDR3 is TGCAGCGTCGGGTCAGCCGTCTATGGCTACACCTTC. As protein: CSVGSAVYGYTF.

This clone was recorded only once. The chain has TRBV13 and TRBJ2-2; 7 bases match TRBD1. CDR1 is PRHDT and CDR2 is FYEKMQ in the germline V gene (reference sequence). The CDR3 has 16 residues. V gave up 4 bases and J gave up 0 bases; unmatched junction bases: 5. The CDR3 here is CASSYQGDSNTGELFF. The CDR3 DNA sequence: TGTGCCAGCAGCTATCAGGGGGATTCGAACACCGGGGAGCTGTTTTTT.

The J gene is TRBJ1-5, the V gene TRBV7-9; 8 bases align to TRBD1. V lost 5 bases, J lost 4 bases, and 7 bases stayed unmatched. CDR3 length equals 15 residues. From germline, CDR1 is SEHNR and CDR2 FQNEAQ (reference sequence). The DNA of the CDR3 is TGTGCCAGCAGCAAATCAGGGGGCGAGAATCAGCCCCAGCATTTT. It codes for CASSKSGGENQPQHF.

CDR3 bases: TGTGCCAGCAGTGTAGAGGGGGAGGGAGAGACCCAGTACTTC. Encoded protein: CASSVEGEGETQYF. The chain joins TRBV2 to TRBJ2-5; tentatively, D is TRBD2 (7 bases). Trimming left V 4 bases short and J 4 bases short, with 13 bases between. The CDR3 sequence is 14 residues long. The V gene's germline CDR1 is SNHLY and CDR2 FYNNEI.